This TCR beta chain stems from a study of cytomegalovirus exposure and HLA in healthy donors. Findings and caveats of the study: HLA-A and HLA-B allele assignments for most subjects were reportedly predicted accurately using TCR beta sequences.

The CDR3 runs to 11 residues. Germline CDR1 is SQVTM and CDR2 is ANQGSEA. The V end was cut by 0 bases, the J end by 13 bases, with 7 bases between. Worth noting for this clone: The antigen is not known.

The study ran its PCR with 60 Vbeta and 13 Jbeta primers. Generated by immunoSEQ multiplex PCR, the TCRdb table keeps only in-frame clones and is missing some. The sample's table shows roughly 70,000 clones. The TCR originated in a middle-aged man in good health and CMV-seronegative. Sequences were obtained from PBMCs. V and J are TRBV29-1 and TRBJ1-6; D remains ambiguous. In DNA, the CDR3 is TGCAGCGTTGAAGAGGGGAGCCCCCTCCACTTT. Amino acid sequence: CSVEEGSPLHF.